Sequencing of this T cell receptor (beta chain) was carried out in a study of cytomegalovirus exposure and HLA in healthy donors. Study outcomes and limitations: Cytomegalovirus-associated status was assigned to about 170 TCR beta chains. TCR clusters originating in the first cohort tended to co-occur in the roughly 110 validation repertoires, according to a later analysis.

The CDR3 is 17 amino acids. CDR1 SGHVS and CDR2 FQNEAQ come from the germline V gene. Trimming removed 5 bases from V and 6 bases from J; junction bases left unmatched: 14. The donors were part of the roughly 130-subject validation cohort, which stood apart from the roughly 730-subject first cohort. Using immunoSEQ multiplex PCR, the repertoire was profiled, and TCRdb retains in-frame clones only, with some absent. The table shows about 220,000 clones, with just over 85% occurring only once. A note on this clone: Antigen unknown.

The TCR was taken from a woman aged 18-30 years in good health and CMV-seronegative. Sequenced sample: PBMCs. The genes are TRBV7-8 and TRBJ2-1, with 9 bases identical to TRBD1. The CDR3 DNA follows: TGTGCCAGCAGCGGAAAGGTCTGGGACAGGGAAAGCAATGAGCAGTTCTTC. This translates into CASSGKVWDRESNEQFF.